The 9 T cell receptor beta chains below all came from one sample that was sequenced in a study of identical twins. TCRdb redid the calling of the 5' RACE reads with MiXCR, one entry per CDR3 protein. The sample carries fewer than 800,000 distinct CDR3 sequences, around 7.4% recorded once. These same data were also listed under a study on yellow fever vaccine responses in identical twins.

The sequenced sample consisted of PBMCs. The receptors were sampled from a woman in her late teens or twenties in good health.

The genes are TRBV11-3 and TRBJ2-6; D gene unclear. V was cut by 5 bases and J by 3 bases, with 11 bases left in between. This CDR3 has 15 residues. Germline CDR1 is SGHNT and CDR2 is YENEEA. CDR3 in amino acids: CASSPRSGGANVLTF. The CDR3 DNA sequence: TGTGCCAGCAGCCCTAGGTCAGGTGGGGCCAACGTCCTGACTTTC.

The table lists this clonotype with many counts. This sequence joins TRBV6-5 and TRBJ2-1; D remains unclear. The CDR3 has 14 amino acids. The V gene's germline CDR1 is MNHEY and CDR2 SVGAGI. The germline V and J ends were trimmed by 2 bases and 6 bases, with 11 bases remaining between them. CDR3 sequence reads: CASSYGTEANEQFF. Written as DNA, the CDR3 is TGTGCCAGCAGTTACGGTACAGAAGCCAATGAGCAGTTCTTC.

This clonotype appeared a few times. The chain has TRBV28 and TRBJ2-7; TRBD2 agrees at 10 bases. The V segment lost 6 bases and the J segment 1 base; nucleotides outside the gene matches: 9. Germline V gives CDR1 MDHEN, CDR2 SYDVKM. The CDR3 runs to 16 residues. CDR3 in amino acids: CASRKLGTSASYEQYF. Written as DNA, the CDR3 is TGTGCCAGCAGAAAATTAGGGACTAGCGCGTCCTACGAGCAGTACTTC.

The chain uses TRBV28 and TRBJ2-7, with a tentative D call TRBD1 (6 bases). Trimming stripped 6 bases from V and 5 bases from J, with 14 bases between. The germline V gene has CDR1 MDHEN and CDR2 SYDVKM. CDR3 length: 13 residues. CDR3 residues: CASSSYQGNEQYV. Written as DNA, the CDR3 is TGTGCCAGCAGCTCGTACCAGGGGAACGAGCAGTACGTC.

CDR3 in amino acids: CSVEEGQNPNEQFF. Here the CDR3 DNA reads TGCAGCGTTGAAGAGGGACAGAACCCCAATGAGCAGTTCTTC. This chain connects TRBV29-1 to TRBJ2-1, with 7 nucleotides matching TRBD1. CDR1 is SQVTM and CDR2 is ANQGSEA in the germline V gene. The CDR3 covers 14 residues. With V trimmed by 0 bases and J by 6 bases, 5 bases remained unmatched.

The gene calls are TRBV5-1 and TRBJ2-1; 10 bases align to TRBD2. Germline trimming cut 0 bases from V and 6 bases from J; bases unmatched to any gene: 3. CDR3 length: 15 amino acids. Germline V gene data show CDR1 as SGHRS and CDR2 as YFSETQ. CDR3 amino acids: CASSLVAGGANEQFF. The CDR3 DNA reads TGCGCCAGCAGCTTGGTAGCGGGAGGAGCCAATGAGCAGTTCTTC.

Ten or more counts support this clonotype. The rearrangement links TRBV2 to TRBJ1-6; no reliable D call. Germline CDR1 SNHLY, CDR2 FYNNEI. This CDR3 has 12 residues. V dropped 2 bases and J dropped 9 bases, with 5 bases sitting between them. This CDR3 is CASSEWSSPLHF. The CDR3, as DNA: TGTGCCAGCAGTGAATGGAGTTCACCCCTCCACTTT.

The chain combines TRBV15 with TRBJ2-4; D may be TRBD2 (5 bases). V shed 0 bases and J shed 1 base, with 10 bases lying between them. Germline V gives CDR1 LNHNV, CDR2 YYDKDF (reference sequence). This CDR3 spans 16 amino acids. CDR3 sequence: CATSRDRPGAKNIQYF. The CDR3 DNA is TGTGCCACCAGCAGAGATCGACCGGGGGCCAAAAACATTCAGTACTTC. The full variable domain, with the rest looked up from reference TRBV15 and TRBJ2-4, is DAMVIQNPRYQVTQFGKPVTLSCSQTLNHNVMYWYQQKSSQAPKLLFHYYDKDFNNEADTPDNFQSRRPNTSFCFLDIRSPGLGDTAMYLCATSRDRPGAKNIQYFGAGTRLSVL.

This clonotype was found many times. V is TRBV29-1 and J is TRBJ2-2; weak D call: TRBD2 (6 bases). V was pared by 6 bases and J by 2 bases, with 13 bases between. Germline-derived CDR1 and CDR2 are SQVTM and ANQGSEA. This CDR3 is built from 14 residues. The CDR3 DNA is TGCAGCGTCCCCGGGACTTCAAACACCGGGGAGCTGTTTTTT. Translation: CSVPGTSNTGELFF.